These 19 T cell receptor beta chains were sequenced from one sample in a study of T cell repertoires in cytomegalovirus infection. MiXCR, run by TCRdb on the reads, gives a single entry per CDR3 protein. The sample lists 500,000 or so distinct CDR3 sequences; approximately 15% were seen once. The sample was CD8+ T cells from PBMCs. These receptors were taken from a human donor in good health (CMV status not recorded). Some clones in this sample may be carry-over from other donors' samples.

This clonotype was counted ten times or more. The genes are TRBV6-6 and TRBJ2-3; maybe TRBD1 (6 bases). Between the trimmed V and J ends, which lost 6 bases and 1 base, there was a span of 14 bases. Germline CDR1 MNHNY, CDR2 SVGAGI (reference sequence). The CDR3 contains 15 residues. The CDR3 reads CASSPGVGGTDTQYF. DNA for the CDR3: TGTGCCAGCAGCCCAGGGGTAGGGGGCACAGATACGCAGTATTTT.

Concerning this clonotype itself: This may arise from a read error, as a much more abundant clone is one base away. The chain has TRBV28 and TRBJ2-1; a possible D gene is TRBD1 (6 bases). Germline loops: CDR1 MDHEN, CDR2 SYDVKM. The CDR3 spans 16 residues. CDR3 amino acids: CASSLITGSSYNEQSF. The CDR3, as DNA: TGTGCCAGCAGTCTAATCACAGGGAGCTCCTACAATGAGCAGTCCTTC.

The J gene is TRBJ1-2, the V gene TRBV5-1; D possibly corresponds to TRBD1 (6 bases). CDR1 and CDR2 from the germline V gene are SGHRS and YFSETQ. The CDR3 length is 16 residues. Trimming took 5 bases from V and 3 from J, leaving 20 bases between them. The CDR3 loop reads CASRPDSGGGHYGYTF. The CDR3 bases are TGCGCCAGCAGACCTGACAGCGGAGGGGGTCACTATGGCTACACCTTC.

The rearrangement joins TRBV2 to TRBJ2-7; D is perhaps TRBD2 (6 bases). CDR3 size: 11 residues. In germline, CDR1 is SNHLY, CDR2 FYNNEI. Trimming cost V 7 bases and J 7 bases, with 11 bases left between them. CDR3 in DNA: TGTGCCAGCAAGGGAGGAAGGGAGCAGTACTTC. This translates into CASKGGREQYF.

The table lists this clonotype with a few counts. The rearrangement joins TRBV12-5 to TRBJ2-3; maybe TRBD2 (5 bases). V was clipped by 10 bases and J by 4 bases, with 9 bases between them. Germline CDR1 is LGHNT and CDR2 is FRNRAP. The CDR3 consists of 11 residues. CDR3 protein: CANEEADTQYF. The CDR3, as DNA: TGTGCTAACGAGGAGGCAGATACGCAGTATTTT.

J is TRBJ2-7 and V is TRBV9, with TRBD1 matching 7 bases. The CDR3 totals 13 residues. The germline gives CDR1 SGDLS, CDR2 YYNGEE. Trimming removed 3 bases from V and 5 bases from J; junction bases left unmatched: 5. CDR3 nucleotide sequence: TGTGCCAGCAGCGCGGACAGGCTAGACGAGCAGTACTTC. It codes for CASSADRLDEQYF.

With respect to this clonotype: It may be a read error: a sequence one base away is much more abundant. This sequence joins TRBV7-6 and TRBJ1-1; D uncertain. This CDR3 is 11 amino acids long. The V and J ends lost 2 bases and 11 bases respectively, with 9 bases between them. Germline V gene sequence: CDR1 SGHVS, CDR2 FNYEAQ. CDR3: CASSLYSWAFF. CDR3 nucleotides: TGTGCCAGCAGCTTATACTCCTGGGCTTTCTTT.

The chain employs TRBV5-1 and TRBJ2-5; 8 bases align to TRBD1. V shed 4 bases and J 5 bases; nucleotides not matched to a gene: 10. Germline CDR1 and CDR2: SGHRS and YFSETQ. The CDR3 length is 15 residues. The CDR3 sequence is CASSRTGGLAETQYF. CDR3 DNA: TGCGCCAGCAGCCGTACAGGGGGGCTAGCGGAGACCCAGTACTTC.

Concerning this clonotype itself: A read error is possible here, since a much larger clone lies one base away. This chain connects TRBV19 to TRBJ2-2; D call uncertain. This CDR3 has 17 residues. The V and J ends lost 3 bases and 7 bases respectively, with 21 bases between them. Germline CDR1 is LNHDA and CDR2 is SQIVND (reference sequence). CDR3 DNA: TGTGCCAGTAGTATCCTAAGAGAAGGGCTGGGCAACGGGGAGCTGTTTTTT. This codes for CASSILREGLGNGELFF.

This chain joins TRBV19 and TRBJ2-7, with D unresolved. The germline V gene encodes CDR1 LNHDA and CDR2 SQIVND (reference sequence). The CDR3 is 11 residues long. The ends were cut back, 1 base at V and 10 bases at J, with 8 bases in the middle. The CDR3 DNA follows: TGTGCCAGTAGTATAGGCGAGGATCAGTACTTC. This codes for CASSIGEDQYF.

The sample holds a few counts of this clonotype. This chain uses TRBV5-4 with TRBJ2-1; D gene ambiguous. Germline CDR1 is SGHNT and CDR2 is YYREEE (reference sequence). Trimming cost V 3 bases and J 0 bases, with 13 bases left between them. The CDR3 is 16 residues long. CDR3 residues: CASSSLDVSSYNEQFF. The CDR3 DNA follows: TGTGCCAGCAGCTCCCTGGACGTAAGCTCCTACAATGAGCAGTTCTTC.

This clonotype was observed many times. V is TRBV6-1 and J is TRBJ1-5; TRBD1 aligns across 10 bases. The ends lost 4 bases at V and 7 bases at J; junction bases unmatched: 7. Looked up from germline, CDR1 is MNHNS and CDR2 is SASEGT. This CDR3 has 15 amino acids. The CDR3 sequence is CASSGQGALGQPQHF. The CDR3 DNA follows: TGTGCCAGCAGTGGACAGGGGGCTTTAGGACAGCCCCAGCATTTT.

Only a few counts were recorded for this clonotype. The V gene is TRBV7-9, the J gene TRBJ2-7; maybe TRBD1 (6 bases). Germline lookup yields CDR1 SEHNR and CDR2 FQNEAQ (reference sequence). Between the trimmed V and J ends, which lost 0 bases and 3 bases, there was a span of 15 bases. This CDR3 comprises 16 residues. This chain's CDR3 is CASSLAGQGNVYEQYF. CDR3 DNA sequence: TGTGCCAGCAGCTTAGCTGGCCAGGGGAATGTCTACGAGCAGTACTTC.

Remarks on this clonotype: Compared with germline, one end of the junction differs, possibly owing to a read error. The chain couples TRBV5-3 to TRBJ2-7, with D perhaps matching TRBD2 (6 bases). TRBV5-3 is recorded as an ORF, its role being uncertain. This CDR3 has 15 residues. The CDR3, as DNA: TGTGCCAGCAGCTTGGTTCTAGCGCCAAACTACGAGCAGTACTTC. It is translated as CASSLVLAPNYEQYF.

This clonotype showed up just a few times. The J gene is TRBJ2-7, the V gene TRBV18, with D hard to call. Germline-derived CDR1 and CDR2 are KGHSH and LQKENI. V was pared by 2 bases and J by 3 bases, with 17 bases between. This CDR3 is built from 16 residues. CDR3 region: CASSPSPETVIYEQYF. The CDR3 DNA is TGTGCCAGCTCACCATCTCCCGAGACGGTGATCTACGAGCAGTACTTC.

The gene calls are TRBV10-2 and TRBJ1-4, with D unresolved. Trimming pared 4 bases from V and 5 bases from J, leaving 11 bases between. This CDR3 region has 14 residues. Germline V lookup: CDR1 WSHSY, CDR2 SAAADI. The CDR3 DNA reads TGCGCCAGCAGTGGGACGGCGAGGAATGAAAAACTGTTTTTT. Translation: CASSGTARNEKLFF.

The chain is built from TRBV5-1 and TRBJ2-7; D is possibly TRBD2 (7 bases). Trimming shortened V by 4 bases and J by 2 bases, and 16 bases separated the two germline ends. This CDR3 is 15 amino acids long. Germline lookup yields CDR1 SGHRS and CDR2 YFSETQ. DNA of the CDR3: TGCGCCAGCAGCGGGGGGGCGGTATTCCCCTACGAGCAGTACTTC. Encoded protein: CASSGGAVFPYEQYF.

This clonotype showed up many times. The chain couples TRBV7-9 to TRBJ1-1; 7 bases fit TRBD1. The germline V gene has CDR1 SEHNR and CDR2 FQNEAQ (reference sequence). V dropped 5 bases and J dropped 4; count of bases not matched to a gene: 13. The CDR3 is 16 amino acids. The CDR3 bases are TGTGCCAGCAGCCACCGACCCCTCTCAGGGGGCACTGAAGCTTTCTTT. Translating gives CASSHRPLSGGTEAFF.

This clonotype was seen many times. The V and J genes are TRBV7-9 and TRBJ1-5; D gene ambiguous. This CDR3 contains 17 residues. V shed 9 bases and J shed 9 bases, with 30 bases lying between them. CDR1 SEHNR and CDR2 FQNEAQ come from the germline V gene (reference sequence). The CDR3 region is CAREVPRTDHGCRPQHF. CDR3 bases: TGTGCCAGGGAGGTTCCGAGGACTGACCATGGGTGTAGGCCCCAGCATTTT.